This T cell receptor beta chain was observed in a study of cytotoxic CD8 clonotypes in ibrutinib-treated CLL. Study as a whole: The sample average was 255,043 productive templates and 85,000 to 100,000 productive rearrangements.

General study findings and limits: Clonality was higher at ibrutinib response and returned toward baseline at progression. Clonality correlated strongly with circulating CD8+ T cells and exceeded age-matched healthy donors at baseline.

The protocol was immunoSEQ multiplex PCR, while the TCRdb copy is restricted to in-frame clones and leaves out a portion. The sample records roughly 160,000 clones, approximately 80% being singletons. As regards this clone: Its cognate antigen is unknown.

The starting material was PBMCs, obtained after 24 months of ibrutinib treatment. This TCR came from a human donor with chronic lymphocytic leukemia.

Here the CDR3 reads CASTPLRGRKGNTIYF. The CDR3 DNA reads as TGTGCCAGTACCCCACTAAGGGGGCGAAAGGGAAACACCATATATTTT. The chain couples TRBV19 to TRBJ1-3; 7 nucleotides agree with TRBD1. Germline V gene lookup returns CDR1 LNHDA and CDR2 SQIVND (reference sequence). Trimming removed 7 bases from V and 4 bases from J; junction bases left unmatched: 13. The CDR3 runs 16 residues. Full variable domain (outside the CDR3, taken from reference TRBV19 and TRBJ1-3): DGGITQSPKYLFRKEGQNVTLSCEQNLNHDAMYWYRQDPGQGLRLIYYSQIVNDFQKGDIAEGYSVSREKKESFPLTVTSAQKNPTAFYLCASTPLRGRKGNTIYFGEGSWLTVV.